What follows are 13 T cell receptor beta chains derived from one specimen sequenced in a study of monozygotic twins with inflammatory bowel disease (dated by TCRdb to 2018 to 2020). The library was made by 5' RACE. These reads were obtained on an Illumina HiSeq 2500. After the reads were reprocessed by TCRdb, one entry was made per CDR3 protein sequence, with no DNA. This sample's clone table shows 300,000 to 350,000 distinct CDR3 sequences. Together, the top ten hold around 2% of the sample. Material: blood. These receptors all stem from a human donor with ulcerative colitis or Crohn's disease, or a healthy co-twin of an affected twin (not recorded which).

CDR3 sequence reads: CASTLSGSGYEQYF. This chain uses TRBV25-1 with TRBJ2-7; with no DNA, the TCRdb D assignment of TRBD1 cannot be verified. The CDR3 is made up of 14 amino acids. The germline V gene has CDR1 MGHDK and CDR2 SYGVNS.

The V call is TRBV4-2, the J call TRBJ2-7; as DNA is missing, the TRBD2 call by TCRdb cannot be tested. The CDR3 consists of 15 residues. The germline CDR1 and CDR2 sequences are LGHNA and YNFKEQ. The chain's CDR3 is CAGSQGGSFAGEQYF.

V and J are TRBV19 and TRBJ1-2; TCRdb selects TRBD1, and the lack of DNA leaves this call unchecked. This CDR3 has 14 amino acids. CDR1 is LNHDA and CDR2 is SQIVND in the germline V gene (reference sequence). This CDR3 reads CASSILTGNYGYTF.

The chain employs TRBV5-1 and TRBJ2-3; the TCRdb call, TRBD1, lacks DNA for checking. This CDR3 has 16 residues. Per germline, CDR1 SGHRS and CDR2 YFSETQ. The CDR3 region is CASRFLGTGSTDTQYF.

The CDR3 reads CASTPGDRVYNEQFF. The J gene is TRBJ2-1, the V gene TRBV6-1; TCRdb picks TRBD1, but there is no DNA to check that call. Germline lookup yields CDR1 MNHNS and CDR2 SASEGT. CDR3 length equals 15 residues.

The rearrangement uses TRBV5-1 and TRBJ2-1; there is no DNA to check the TCRdb D call of TRBD2. The CDR3 is made up of 15 amino acids. Looked up from germline, CDR1 is SGHRS and CDR2 is YFSETQ. This CDR3 reads CASSLSGMEDNEQFF.

This chain joins TRBV12-3 or TRBV12-4 and TRBJ2-7. The CDR3 length is 15 residues. CDR3 protein: CASSLRLDRYSEQYF.

CDR3 loop: CATSDLKGNGYNEQFF. The chain has TRBV24-1 and TRBJ2-1. The germline gives CDR1 KGHDR, CDR2 SFDVKD. The CDR3 is made up of 16 amino acids.

V is TRBV6-1 and J is TRBJ2-2. Germline V gene sequence: CDR1 MNHNS, CDR2 SASEGT. The CDR3 runs 14 residues. CDR3 sequence: CASLKVLNTGELFF.

The V call is TRBV29-1, the J call TRBJ2-3; TCRdb proposes TRBD2, but this gene call is untestable without DNA. CDR1 is SQVTM, CDR2 ANQGSEA, per germline. The CDR3 extends over 13 amino acids. The CDR3 loop is CSVGGDSPDTQYF.

This chain uses TRBV5-1 with TRBJ2-3; TCRdb outputs TRBD1, but without DNA this stays unchecked. CDR1 and CDR2 from the germline V gene are SGHRS and YFSETQ. The length of the CDR3 is 15 residues. CDR3 loop: CASSLAGVGAETQYF.

The rearrangement joins TRBV7-2 to TRBJ2-5; as DNA is missing, the TRBD1 call by TCRdb cannot be tested. CDR1 and CDR2 (germline): SGHTA, FQGNSA. The CDR3 length is 12 residues. This chain's CDR3 is CAGSSGRGTQYF.

V and J are TRBV10-3 and TRBJ1-5; TCRdb reports TRBD1, a call that lacks DNA to check it against. Germline assignment: CDR1 ENHRY and CDR2 SYGVKD. The CDR3 is made up of 14 amino acids. CDR3 region: CAISEETGNQPQHF.